The 9 T cell receptor beta chains below all came from one sample that was sequenced in a study of T cell repertoires in cytomegalovirus infection. Each CDR3 protein gets one entry after TCRdb re-called the reads with MiXCR. Seen here are some 600,000 distinct CDR3 sequences, roughly 26% observed once, and the top ten hold less than 10%. Sequencing used CD8+ T cells from PBMCs. Receptors were obtained from a human donor in good health (CMV status not recorded). Some clones in this sample may be carry-over from other donors' samples.

V gene TRBV20-1 combines with J gene TRBJ2-5; D remains ambiguous. The CDR3 contains 15 residues. CDR1 and CDR2 (germline): DFQATT, SNEGSKA (reference sequence). The V and J ends lost 0 bases and 0 bases respectively, with 11 bases between them. In DNA, the CDR3 is TGCAGTGCTAGAGATGGGCTTGGGTACCAAGAGACCCAGTACTTC. Protein product: CSARDGLGYQETQYF.

There are many counts of this clonotype. The V gene is TRBV7-8, the J gene TRBJ2-2, with TRBD1 identical over 8 bases. Losses at the gene ends were 3 bases for V and 0 bases for J; bases not matched to a gene: 15. Per germline, CDR1 SGHVS and CDR2 FQNEAQ. CDR3 length equals 20 residues. The CDR3 DNA is TGTGCCAGCAGCTTCCCAAAAAGATGGGACAGGACAGCGAACACCGGGGAGCTGTTTTTT. Protein: CASSFPKRWDRTANTGELFF.

This clonotype was recorded at least ten times. V is TRBV6-5 and J is TRBJ1-5, with TRBD1 as a possible D gene (5 bases). CDR3 length equals 16 residues. V was clipped by 2 bases and J by 1 base, with 12 bases between them. Germline V gene data show CDR1 as MNHEY and CDR2 as SVGAGI. The CDR3 loop is CASSYGPRGSNQPQHF. CDR3 nucleotide sequence: TGTGCCAGCAGTTACGGCCCCCGGGGGAGCAATCAGCCCCAGCATTTT.

This clonotype was counted only a few times. This sequence joins TRBV6-2 or TRBV6-3 and TRBJ2-5; 8 positions agree with TRBD2. CDR1 MNHEY and CDR2 SVGEGT come from the germline V gene. Trimming at V came to 8 bases and at J to 5 bases, leaving 13 bases not matched to a gene. The CDR3 loop spans 15 amino acids. CDR3 DNA sequence: TGTGCCAGCTCCAACGGGGGGGGGCTTGGGGAGACCCAGTACTTC. Translating gives CASSNGGGLGETQYF.

The J gene is TRBJ2-3, the V gene TRBV27, with D maybe TRBD2 (5 bases). The CDR3 sequence is 16 residues long. The germline gives CDR1 MNHEY, CDR2 SMNVEV (reference sequence). Trimming shortened V by 3 bases and J by 2 bases, and 15 bases separated the two germline ends. This CDR3 is CASSFLGDFSTDTQYF. The CDR3 DNA follows: TGTGCCAGCAGTTTTTTGGGAGACTTTTCCACAGATACGCAGTATTTT.

This clonotype was counted only a few times. The chain couples TRBV6-2 or TRBV6-3 to TRBJ1-1; D unresolved. Between the trimmed V and J ends, which lost 0 bases and 0 bases, there was a span of 5 bases. There are 14 residues in the CDR3. Germline values: CDR1 MNHEY, CDR2 SVGEGT. CDR3 in DNA: TGTGCCAGCAGTTACTCACAGATGAACACTGAAGCTTTCTTT. Its translation: CASSYSQMNTEAFF.

The chain recombines TRBV20-1 with TRBJ2-1; 11 bases agree with TRBD2. V dropped 0 bases and J dropped 4; count of bases not matched to a gene: 8. Germline CDR1 reads DFQATT; CDR2 reads SNEGSKA (reference sequence). This CDR3 contains 17 residues. This CDR3 reads CSARDSLAGGLYNEQFF. CDR3 DNA sequence: TGCAGTGCTAGAGATAGTTTAGCGGGGGGGCTATACAATGAGCAGTTCTTC.

This clonotype was recorded a few times. This rearrangement joins TRBV6-2 or TRBV6-3 to TRBJ2-1; D is ambiguous. Germline V gene sequence: CDR1 MNHEY, CDR2 SVGEGT. This CDR3 has 13 amino acids. V shed 4 bases and J shed 5 bases, with 9 bases lying between them. The CDR3 spells CASSWGWDNEQFF. Written as DNA, the CDR3 is TGTGCCAGCAGTTGGGGATGGGACAATGAGCAGTTCTTC.

The rearrangement joins TRBV10-3 to TRBJ1-6; D unresolved. Germline V gene sequence: CDR1 ENHRY, CDR2 SYGVKD. The CDR3 covers 16 residues. With 0 bases removed from V and 9 bases from J, the gap between germline ends came to 15 bases. DNA for the CDR3: TGTGCCATCAGTGAGTCTTCCTCCCCAGAGGGTTCACCCCTCCACTTT. Translating gives CAISESSSPEGSPLHF.